The next 13 T cell receptor beta chains were all read from a single sample in a study of cytomegalovirus exposure and HLA in healthy donors. With 60 Vbeta and 13 Jbeta primers, the PCR was carried out. Clones were sequenced by immunoSEQ multiplex PCR, and TCRdb holds only the in-frame ones, with some missing. The table for this sample gives about 33,000 clones. The specimen sequenced was PBMCs. These receptors were obtained from a man between 35 and 55 years old in good health and CMV-seronegative.

The rearrangement uses TRBV6-1 and TRBJ2-7, with D tentatively TRBD2 (5 bases). V lost 3 bases and J 2 bases, leaving 14 bases between the germline ends. Germline values: CDR1 MNHNS, CDR2 SASEGT. The CDR3 has 15 amino acids. CDR3 sequence reads: CASSDLGVRTYEQYF. CDR3 nucleotide sequence: TGTGCCAGCAGTGATTTGGGAGTAAGGACCTACGAGCAGTACTTC.

The V gene is TRBV9, the J gene TRBJ1-1, with 8 bases aligning to TRBD1. The CDR3 runs to 14 residues. From germline, CDR1 is SGDLS and CDR2 YYNGEE. V lost 2 bases, J lost 6 bases, and 6 bases stayed unmatched. The DNA for the CDR3 is TGTGCCAGCAGCGTTGATCAGGGGGCCGCTGAAGCTTTCTTT. Amino acids: CASSVDQGAAEAFF.

This chain uses TRBV7-8 with TRBJ1-1, with D uncertain. V lost 5 bases to trimming and J lost 0 bases, with 10 bases between them. From germline, CDR1 is SGHVS and CDR2 FQNEAQ. CDR3 length equals 14 residues. The CDR3 protein is CASSPGEMNTEAFF. The CDR3 DNA reads as TGTGCCAGCAGCCCCGGGGAAATGAACACTGAAGCTTTCTTT.

This chain uses TRBV6-5 with TRBJ2-3; 7 nucleotides align to TRBD2. This CDR3 has 15 residues. Germline V gene data show CDR1 as MNHEY and CDR2 as SVGAGI. Germline trimming cut 0 bases from V and 3 bases from J; bases unmatched to any gene: 3. This CDR3 reads CASSYSGRGTDTQYF. For the CDR3, the DNA is TGTGCCAGCAGTTACTCGGGGCGGGGGACAGATACGCAGTATTTT.

The V call is TRBV30, the J call TRBJ2-5; TRBD2 is a possible D gene (7 bases). CDR3 length: 15 amino acids. CDR1 is GTSNPN and CDR2 is SVGIG in the germline V gene (reference sequence). Trimming left V 2 bases short and J 2 bases short, with 15 bases between. CDR3 residues: CAWSPRGGKQETQYF. The CDR3 DNA sequence: TGTGCCTGGAGTCCTAGGGGGGGGAAACAAGAGACCCAGTACTTC.

The genes are TRBV4-1 and TRBJ2-6; 7 bases fit TRBD1. V dropped 3 bases and J dropped 2; count of bases not matched to a gene: 4. Germline V gene data show CDR1 as MGHRA and CDR2 as YSYEKL. The length of the CDR3 is 16 residues. CDR3 amino acids: CASSHRDSPGANVLTF. CDR3 DNA sequence: TGCGCCAGCAGCCACAGGGACAGCCCTGGGGCCAACGTCCTGACTTTC.

This rearrangement joins TRBV11-2 to TRBJ2-5, with 8 bases that match TRBD2. Germline-derived CDR1 and CDR2 are SGHAT and FQNNGV. J lost 5 bases, V lost 5 bases, and 13 bases had no gene match. The CDR3 is made up of 16 amino acids. CDR3 in amino acids: CASSRRDGRARETQYF. The CDR3 coding sequence is TGTGCCAGCAGCCGTCGGGACGGGAGGGCCCGGGAGACCCAGTACTTC.

The V and J genes are TRBV6-6 and TRBJ2-3; D gene uncertain. CDR1 and CDR2 (germline): MNHNY, SVGAGI (reference sequence). The CDR3 sequence is 13 residues long. V was clipped by 8 bases and J by 5 bases, with 14 bases between them. The CDR3 DNA is TGTGCCAGCTCCTATGAGCCGGTAGATACGCAGTATTTT. Protein sequence: CASSYEPVDTQYF.

A remark on this clone: Other DNA sequences from this sample encode an identical CDR3 as well. J is TRBJ2-3 and V is TRBV6-4, with TRBD2 matching over 7 bases. Trimming removed 0 bases from V and 2 bases from J; junction bases left unmatched: 2. This CDR3 comprises 15 residues. CDR1 and CDR2 (germline): MRHNA, SNTAGT. For the CDR3, the DNA is TGTGCCAGCAGTGACTCGGCGGGAGCCACAGATACGCAGTATTTT. Encoded protein: CASSDSAGATDTQYF.

This chain uses TRBV7-2 with TRBJ2-5; the D is unclear. V was shortened by 2 bases and J by 1 base, with 11 bases between the two germline ends. The V gene's germline CDR1 is SGHTA and CDR2 FQGNSA. The CDR3 is 15 residues long. CDR3 in DNA: TGTGCCAGCAGCTTATTGAGGATCCCCCAAGAGACCCAGTACTTC. Translating it yields CASSLLRIPQETQYF. The variable domain in full, completed from reference TRBV7-2 and TRBJ2-5, reads GAGVSQSPSNKVTEKGKDVELRCDPISGHTALYWYRQSLGQGLEFLIYFQGNSAPDKSGLPSDRFSAERTGGSVSTLTIQRTQQEDSAVYLCASSLLRIPQETQYFGPGTRLLVL.

The chain uses TRBV2 and TRBJ2-1; no reliable D call. Germline CDR1 is SNHLY and CDR2 is FYNNEI. Trimming stripped 3 bases from V and 3 bases from J, with 15 bases between. The CDR3 is 16 amino acids. CDR3 amino acids: CASSDENYLNYNEQFF. In nucleotides, the CDR3 is TGTGCCAGCAGTGACGAGAATTACTTGAACTACAATGAGCAGTTCTTC.

This chain connects TRBV19 to TRBJ1-1; no reliable D call. Germline loops: CDR1 LNHDA, CDR2 SQIVND (reference sequence). The CDR3 runs 15 residues. Trimming pared 0 bases from V and 4 bases from J, leaving 12 bases between. The CDR3 DNA reads as TGTGCCAGTAGTATAGACGGAACGGGTGGCACTGAAGCTTTCTTT. It codes for CASSIDGTGGTEAFF.

V usage is TRBV4-2 and J usage is TRBJ2-5; 7 nucleotides match TRBD2. Germline V gene sequence: CDR1 LGHNA, CDR2 YNFKEQ. The junction had 6 bases not matched to a gene; V was cut back by 0 bases and J by 2 bases. The CDR3 has 16 residues. DNA for the CDR3: TGTGCCAGCAGCCAAGAAGGTAGCGGGTTGCAAGAGACCCAGTACTTC. Translation gives CASSQEGSGLQETQYF.